One and the same sample provided the 17 T cell receptor beta chains below, sequenced in a study of shared clonotypes between healthy human individuals. Naive CD8 populations comprised CD45RO-negative cells positively selected for CCR7, excluding terminally differentiated effector memory CD45RA+ cells. Libraries were prepared by immunoSEQ multiplex PCR; TCRdb keeps only in-frame clonotypes and omits some of them. The sample includes about 2,200,000 clones, approximately 94% of them seen just once. Sequencing was carried out using naive CD8+ T cells from PBMCs. Receptors originate from a young man in good health. Some clones in this sample may be carry-over from other donors' samples.

The chain links TRBV4-1 to TRBJ2-1, with D tentatively TRBD1 (5 bases). From germline, CDR1 is MGHRA and CDR2 YSYEKL. The ends were cut back, 3 bases at V and 10 bases at J, with 16 bases in the middle. The CDR3 is 14 amino acids. The CDR3 region is CASSHNTGLGEQFF. The CDR3 DNA is TGCGCCAGCAGCCACAATACAGGCTTGGGCGAGCAGTTCTTC.

The V gene is TRBV19, the J gene TRBJ1-1; weak D call: TRBD1 (5 bases). The CDR3 covers 15 residues. CDR1 LNHDA and CDR2 SQIVND come from the germline V gene (reference sequence). V was shortened by 6 bases and J by 3 bases, with 17 bases between the two germline ends. CDR3 amino acids: CASRSAGEGDTEAFF. The DNA for the CDR3 is TGTGCCAGTAGATCCGCGGGGGAGGGAGACACTGAAGCTTTCTTT.

The chain employs TRBV4-3 and TRBJ1-4; TRBD1 might be the D (5 bases). The V end lost 1 base, the J end lost 8 bases, and 14 bases lay between the germline ends. This CDR3 region has 15 residues. Germline V gene sequence: CDR1 LGHNA, CDR2 YSLEER. The CDR3 DNA sequence: TGCGCCAGCAGCCAAGTTTCCGGGGACTCGGAAAAACTGTTTTTT. It encodes CASSQVSGDSEKLFF.

V usage is TRBV28 and J usage is TRBJ2-3; 7 bases fit TRBD1. The CDR3 is 15 residues long. The trim removed 7 bases at V and 3 bases at J, leaving 10 bases unmatched. Germline V gene lookup returns CDR1 MDHEN and CDR2 SYDVKM. CDR3 nucleotide sequence: TGTGCCAGCACCCACAGGGGCGCGAGGACAGATACGCAGTATTTT. It translates to CASTHRGARTDTQYF.

The V call is TRBV2, the J call TRBJ1-5, with 7 bases fitting TRBD1. Unmatched junction bases numbered 5, after V lost 0 bases and J lost 6 bases. CDR3 length equals 15 residues. Germline CDR1 and CDR2: SNHLY and FYNNEI. The CDR3 protein is CASSEAGGFGQPQHF. Here the CDR3 DNA reads TGTGCCAGCAGTGAAGCAGGGGGCTTCGGTCAGCCCCAGCATTTT.

The V gene is TRBV13, the J gene TRBJ2-1; D is ambiguous. Trimming stripped 0 bases from V and 9 bases from J, with 15 bases between. The CDR3 loop spans 15 amino acids. CDR1 and CDR2 from the germline V gene are PRHDT and FYEKMQ (reference sequence). CDR3 bases: TGTGCCAGCAGCTTAGGCCGATCCCGCTCGCTTGAGCAGTTCTTC. It yields the protein CASSLGRSRSLEQFF.

The chain has TRBV27 and TRBJ2-5, with D hard to call. V gave up 5 bases and J gave up 9 bases, with 22 bases separating them. Germline V gene lookup returns CDR1 MNHEY and CDR2 SMNVEV (reference sequence). This CDR3 contains 15 residues. The CDR3 protein is CASSQYSRHERPQYF. The DNA for the CDR3 is TGTGCCAGCAGTCAATATAGTAGGCATGAGAGACCCCAGTACTTC.

CDR3 sequence (DNA): TGTGCCAGCAGTCAGACCCCTCCGTTCGAGCAGTACTTC. Residues: CASSQTPPFEQYF. The chain links TRBV28 to TRBJ2-7; D unclear. The CDR3 length is 13 residues. CDR1 is MDHEN, CDR2 SYDVKM, per germline. The V gene lost 5 bases and the J gene lost 6 bases, with 14 bases spanning the gap.

The CDR3 reads CASTPTGPNLYEQYF. CDR3 DNA: TGTGCCAGCACCCCCACAGGGCCCAACCTCTACGAGCAGTACTTC. The J gene is TRBJ2-7, the V gene TRBV6-5; tentative D call: TRBD1 (6 bases). The germline gives CDR1 MNHEY, CDR2 SVGAGI. Trimming took 7 bases from V and 3 from J, leaving 19 bases between them. The CDR3 sequence is 15 residues long.

The V and J genes are TRBV28 and TRBJ2-1, with TRBD2 matching over 11 bases. The CDR3 extends over 15 amino acids. Germline V CDR1 and CDR2: MDHEN, SYDVKM. V trimming: 6 bases; J trimming: 7 bases; junction bases outside the gene matches: 8. DNA of the CDR3: TGTGCCAGCAGCCAACTAGCGGGAGTCTCGAATGAGCAGTTCTTC. This encodes CASSQLAGVSNEQFF.

V usage is TRBV4-1 and J usage is TRBJ2-7; D remains ambiguous. V was pared by 0 bases and J by 1 base, with 7 bases between. This CDR3 region has 14 residues. CDR1 MGHRA and CDR2 YSYEKL come from the germline V gene. The CDR3 DNA reads as TGCGCCAGCAGCCAAGATGCGAAGTCCTACGAGCAGTACTTC. Protein product: CASSQDAKSYEQYF.

The chain employs TRBV7-9 and TRBJ2-1; TRBD2 agrees at 7 bases. The CDR3 spans 12 residues. The trim removed 11 bases at V and 6 bases at J, leaving 7 bases unmatched. CDR1 and CDR2 from the germline V gene are SEHNR and FQNEAQ (reference sequence). CDR3 DNA sequence: TGTGCCGGGGGGGAGGAAACCAATGAGCAGTTCTTC. Encoded protein: CAGGEETNEQFF.

The rearrangement joins TRBV2 to TRBJ2-7; 9 nucleotides line up with TRBD1. The CDR3 runs to 14 residues. Germline values: CDR1 SNHLY, CDR2 FYNNEI. V was pared by 7 bases and J by 4 bases, with 8 bases of the junction left unmatched. CDR3 bases: TGTGCCAGCACCGGGACAGGGAAAAGGTACGAGCAGTACTTC. Translated: CASTGTGKRYEQYF.

The chain joins TRBV19 to TRBJ2-1; 8 nucleotides agree with TRBD2. Unmatched junction bases numbered 4, after V lost 0 bases and J lost 3 bases. This CDR3 spans 16 amino acids. Germline V gene sequence: CDR1 LNHDA, CDR2 SQIVND (reference sequence). The CDR3 sequence: CASSIEAGVFYNEQFF. The CDR3, as DNA: TGTGCCAGTAGTATAGAAGCGGGAGTATTCTACAATGAGCAGTTCTTC.

This sequence joins TRBV9 and TRBJ2-1; TRBD1 might be the D (5 bases). The germline V gene encodes CDR1 SGDLS and CDR2 YYNGEE. The CDR3 spans 16 residues. Trimming cost V 0 bases and J 2 bases, with 12 bases left between them. CDR3 nucleotides: TGTGCCAGCAGCGTAGAACAGGATCCGACCTACAATGAGCAGTTCTTC. Translated: CASSVEQDPTYNEQFF.

This clone was counted only a few times. The chain recombines TRBV9 with TRBJ1-2, with 9 positions matching TRBD1. Germline V CDR1 and CDR2: SGDLS, YYNGEE. CDR3 length equals 16 residues. V lost 1 base and J lost 2; bases outside the gene matches: 6. The CDR3 sequence: CASSVRPGQGNYGYTF. The CDR3 coding sequence is TGTGCCAGCAGCGTAAGGCCGGGACAGGGCAACTATGGCTACACCTTC.

This clone appeared a few times. An end of the junction differs from the germline gene, which may be a read error. The V and J genes are TRBV5-6 and TRBJ1-2; D is possibly TRBD1 (5 bases). There are 15 residues in the CDR3. The germline V gene encodes CDR1 SGHDT and CDR2 YYEEEE. CDR3 sequence: CASSLVGTAQDRGDF. The CDR3 DNA reads TGTGCCAGCAGCTTGGTGGGAACCGCACAGGATCGTGGCGACTTC.